The rows below give T cell receptor beta chains drawn from one sample of a study of blood T cell repertoires in COVID-19. Profiling relied on immunoSEQ multiplex PCR, and the TCRdb table lists in-frame clones only, not all of them. Of roughly 290,000 clones in the sample, about 85% were seen once. Sequenced sample: peripheral blood. The source is a human donor with COVID-19, enrolled during active disease. The donor label of this sample is uncertain. Each CDR3 is given with its conserved first and last residue. The D gene is left open where the match is weak. Clone sizes are given selectively: once, few, many, or a class where the clone is expanded.

clone size | J gene | V gene | D gene | CDR3 protein | CDR3 DNA
- | TRBJ2-5 | TRBV28 | - | CASSLGYSQETQYF | TGTGCCAGCAGTTTAGGCTACAGCCAAGAGACCCAGTACTTC
- | TRBJ2-3 | TRBV3-1/TRBV3-2 | TRBD2 | CASTPLAGETDTQYF | TGTGCCAGCACCCCTCTAGCGGGAGAAACAGATACGCAGTATTTT
once | TRBJ1-1 | TRBV6-5 | TRBD1 | CASTTGQGEAFF | TGTGCCAGCACTACGGGACAGGGGGAAGCTTTCTTT
- | TRBJ2-7 | TRBV5-4 | TRBD2 | CASSLAGVAGHYEQYF | TGTGCCAGCAGCTTGGCCGGAGTAGCGGGACACTACGAGCAGTACTTC
- | TRBJ1-1 | TRBV11-2 | - | CASSWGQNTEAFF | TGTGCCAGCAGCTGGGGACAGAACACTGAAGCTTTCTTT
- | TRBJ2-7 | TRBV3-1/TRBV3-2 | TRBD1 | CASSLQGAWEQYF | TGTGCCAGCAGCCTGCAGGGGGCGTGGGAGCAGTACTTC
once | TRBJ1-2 | TRBV5-4 | TRBD1 | CASSRPSGGDYGYTF | TGTGCCAGCAGCCGCCCGTCAGGGGGCGACTATGGCTACACCTTC
- | TRBJ1-5 | TRBV7-9 | TRBD1 | CASSYDRDEQPQHF | TGTGCCAGCAGCTACGACAGGGATGAGCAGCCCCAGCATTTT
- | TRBJ1-5 | TRBV10-3 | - | CAISESAGVGSTYNQPQHF | TGTGCCATCAGTGAGTCGGCCGGGGTCGGGTCGACTTACAATCAGCCCCAGCATTTT
- | TRBJ1-5 | TRBV11-2 | - | CASSQHPYSNQPQHF | TGTGCCAGCAGCCAACACCCATATAGCAATCAGCCCCAGCATTTT
- | TRBJ2-3 | TRBV25-1 | TRBD1 | CASSARDRGRTDTQYF | TGTGCCAGCAGTGCTAGGGACAGGGGTCGAACAGATACGCAGTATTTT
- | TRBJ1-2 | TRBV6-6 | TRBD1 | CASSRNTGTGGAGYTF | TGTGCCAGCAGTAGGAATACCGGGACAGGGGGCGCCGGCTACACCTTC
- | TRBJ2-1 | TRBV6-6 | TRBD2 | CASSQTGLAGPVSSYNEQFF | TGTGCCAGCAGTCAAACGGGACTAGCGGGACCAGTAAGCTCCTACAATGAGCAGTTCTTC
few | TRBJ1-4 | TRBV5-1 | - | CASSLDGQINEKLFF | TGCGCCAGCAGCTTGGATGGACAGATCAATGAAAAACTGTTTTTT
many | TRBJ1-1 | TRBV7-9 | - | CASSLESRGNTEAFF | TGTGCCAGCAGCTTAGAATCAAGGGGGAACACTGAAGCTTTCTTT
- | TRBJ1-2 | TRBV28 | - | CASRMTGLSYGGYTF | TGTGCCAGCAGGATGACAGGACTTTCTTATGGAGGCTACACCTTC
- | TRBJ2-1 | TRBV24-1 | TRBD2 | CATSGGTTVDNEQFF | TGTGCCACCAGTGGGGGGACTACCGTCGACAATGAGCAGTTCTTC
- | TRBJ2-3 | TRBV28 | - | CASLRRLETDTQYF | TGTGCGAGCCTTAGGAGACTAGAAACAGATACGCAGTATTTT
once | TRBJ1-1 | TRBV19 | TRBD1 | CASSQQGQRLDTEAFF | TGTGCCAGTAGCCAACAGGGGCAGAGGCTTGACACTGAAGCTTTCTTT
- | TRBJ2-7 | TRBV27 | - | CASSTTSNYEQYF | TGTGCCAGCAGTACGACTAGTAACTACGAGCAGTACTTC
once | TRBJ2-1 | TRBV5-1 | - | CASSLTGAYNEQFF | TGCGCCAGCAGCTTAACCGGGGCCTACAATGAGCAGTTCTTC
- | TRBJ1-1 | TRBV12-3/TRBV12-4 | TRBD1 | CASTRDRNTEAFF | TGTGCCAGCACCCGGGACAGGAACACTGAAGCTTTCTTT
- | TRBJ2-1 | TRBV27 | - | CASSPRDSPFYNEQFF | TGTGCCAGCAGTCCGCGGGACAGCCCCTTCTACAATGAGCAGTTCTTC
- | TRBJ1-1 | TRBV9 | - | CASAGMNTEAFF | TGTGCCAGCGCCGGGATGAACACTGAAGCTTTCTTT
- | TRBJ1-2 | TRBV20-1 | - | CSATLGLGRAF | TGCAGTGCCACCCTGGGGCTGGGTCGCGCCTTC
- | TRBJ1-6 | TRBV7-9 | - | CASNSGLGGSPLHF | TGTGCCAGCAACTCAGGCTTAGGGGGATCACCCCTCCACTTT
few | TRBJ1-1 | TRBV11-3 | - | CASSIQSNTEAFF | TGTGCCAGCAGCATACAATCGAACACTGAAGCTTTCTTT
once | TRBJ1-2 | TRBV5-6 | - | CASSITVSNYGYTF | TGTGCCAGCAGTATTACAGTGAGTAACTATGGCTACACCTTC
- | TRBJ1-1 | TRBV7-9 | TRBD1 | CASSFGQGTSNTEAFF | TGTGCCAGCAGCTTCGGACAGGGCACTTCGAACACTGAAGCTTTCTTT
- | TRBJ2-3 | TRBV30 | TRBD2 | CAWSMTSGDWDTQYF | TGTGCCTGGAGTATGACTAGCGGGGATTGGGATACGCAGTATTTT
- | TRBJ1-6 | TRBV28 | TRBD1 | CASSPTGAASSYNSPLHF | TGTGCCAGCAGCCCGACAGGGGCGGCTAGCTCCTATAATTCACCCCTCCACTTT
- | TRBJ1-2 | TRBV28 | TRBD1 | CASSLWGQGGKNYGYTF | TGTGCCAGCAGTTTATGGGGACAGGGAGGAAAGAACTATGGCTACACCTTC
- | TRBJ2-2 | TRBV4-3 | TRBD1 | CASSQNHVRGLADTGELFF | TGCGCCAGCAGCCAAAACCATGTAAGGGGGCTGGCGGACACCGGGGAGCTGTTTTTT
- | TRBJ2-5 | TRBV7-8 | TRBD1 | CASSFDREETQYF | TGTGCCAGCAGCTTTGACAGGGAGGAGACCCAGTACTTC
- | TRBJ1-4 | TRBV25-1 | - | CASTGTRNEKLFF | TGTGCCAGTACCGGGACACGGAACGAAAAACTGTTTTTT
once | TRBJ2-1 | TRBV7-2 | TRBD2 | CASSKNLAAANEQFF | TGTGCCAGCAGCAAGAACCTAGCGGCGGCGAATGAGCAGTTCTTC
- | TRBJ2-5 | TRBV20-1 | TRBD2 | CSASLASGKETQYF | TGCAGTGCTAGTCTAGCTAGCGGGAAAGAGACCCAGTACTTC
- | TRBJ1-1 | TRBV7-6 | TRBD1 | CASSSFRGAEAFF | TGTGCCAGCAGCTCCTTCAGGGGGGCTGAAGCTTTCTTT
- | TRBJ1-5 | TRBV7-9 | - | CASSFSGLSAQHF | TGTGCCAGCAGCTTCTCAGGCCTCTCGGCCCAGCATTTT
few | TRBJ1-1 | TRBV14 | - | CASSSPRMNTEAFF | TGTGCCAGCAGCTCACCGCGGATGAACACTGAAGCTTTCTTT
- | TRBJ1-1 | TRBV6-5 | - | CASSRGAGWTEAFF | TGTGCCAGCAGTCGAGGTGCAGGGTGGACTGAAGCTTTCTTT
- | TRBJ2-1 | TRBV5-6 | TRBD2 | CASSSWTSGDYNEQFF | TGTGCCAGCAGCTCGTGGACTAGCGGAGACTACAATGAGCAGTTCTTC
- | TRBJ1-4 | TRBV7-3 | - | CASTIPYFRGEKLFF | TGTGCCAGCACCATTCCGTATTTCCGAGGGGAAAAACTGTTTTTT
- | TRBJ2-5 | TRBV3-1/TRBV3-2 | - | CASSQVRDSGAETQYF | TGTGCCAGCAGCCAAGTCCGGGACTCAGGAGCGGAGACCCAGTACTTC
- | TRBJ2-2 | TRBV5-1 | - | CASSSMGRLVSGELFF | TGCGCCAGCAGCTCCATGGGGCGACTAGTGTCCGGGGAGCTGTTTTTT
few | TRBJ2-2 | TRBV7-3 | - | CASSFSAAGELFF | TGTGCCAGCAGCTTCTCGGCGGCCGGGGAGCTGTTTTTT
once | TRBJ1-1 | TRBV6-5 | - | CASLVVEGTEAFF | TGTGCCAGCCTAGTTGTCGAGGGCACTGAAGCTTTCTTT
- | TRBJ1-1 | TRBV30 | - | CAWSVERGNTEAFF | TGTGCCTGGAGTGTCGAAAGGGGGAACACTGAAGCTTTCTTT